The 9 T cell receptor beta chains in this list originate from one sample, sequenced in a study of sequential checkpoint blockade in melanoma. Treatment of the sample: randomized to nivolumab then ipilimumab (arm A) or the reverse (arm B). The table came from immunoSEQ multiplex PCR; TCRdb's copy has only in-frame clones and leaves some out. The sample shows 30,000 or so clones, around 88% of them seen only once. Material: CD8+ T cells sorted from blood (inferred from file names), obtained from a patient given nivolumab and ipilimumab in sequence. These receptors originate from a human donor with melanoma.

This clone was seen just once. In nucleotides, the CDR3 is TGTGCCAGCAGCTGGGGGAGGAGGCTTTCTGGAAACACCATATATTTT. Its translation is CASSWGRRLSGNTIYF. The J gene is TRBJ1-3, the V gene TRBV5-6, with a possible D match to TRBD1 (5 bases). The length of the CDR3 is 16 residues. Germline-derived CDR1 and CDR2 are SGHDT and YYEEEE. V lost 3 bases to trimming and J lost 1 base, with 14 bases between them.

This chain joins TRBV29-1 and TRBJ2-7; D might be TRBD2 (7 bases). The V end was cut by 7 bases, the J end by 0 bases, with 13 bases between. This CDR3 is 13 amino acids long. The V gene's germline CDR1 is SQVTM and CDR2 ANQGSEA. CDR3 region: CSGGGGASYEQYF. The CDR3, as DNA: TGCAGCGGAGGAGGGGGGGCCTCCTACGAGCAGTACTTC.

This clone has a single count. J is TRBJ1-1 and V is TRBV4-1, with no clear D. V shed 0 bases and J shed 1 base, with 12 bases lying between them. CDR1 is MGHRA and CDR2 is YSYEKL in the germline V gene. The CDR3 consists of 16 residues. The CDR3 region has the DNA TGCGCCAGCAGCCAAGAAGCCAGGTACCGGAACACTGAAGCTTTCTTT. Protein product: CASSQEARYRNTEAFF.

The CDR3 loop reads CASSDRTSYNEQFF. CDR3 nucleotides: TGTGCCAGCAGTGATCGGACATCTTACAATGAGCAGTTCTTC. V is TRBV27 and J is TRBJ2-1, with D tentatively TRBD1 (5 bases). CDR3 length equals 14 residues. V was trimmed by 5 bases and J by 4 bases, leaving 12 bases between them. Germline V gene sequence: CDR1 MNHEY, CDR2 SMNVEV (reference sequence).

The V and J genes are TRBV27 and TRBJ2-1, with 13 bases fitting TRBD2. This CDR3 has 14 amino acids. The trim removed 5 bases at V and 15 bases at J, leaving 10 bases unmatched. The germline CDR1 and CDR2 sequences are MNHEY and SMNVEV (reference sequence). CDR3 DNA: TGTGCCAGCAGTCACGGGACTAGCGGGAAATCGTTGTTCTTC. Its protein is CASSHGTSGKSLFF.

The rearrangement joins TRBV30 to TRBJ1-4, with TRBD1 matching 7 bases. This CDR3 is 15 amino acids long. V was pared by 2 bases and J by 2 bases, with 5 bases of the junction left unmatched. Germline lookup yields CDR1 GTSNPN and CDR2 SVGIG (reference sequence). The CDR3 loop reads CAWSSRQGTNEKLFF. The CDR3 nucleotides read TGTGCCTGGAGTTCCCGACAGGGCACTAATGAAAAACTGTTTTTT.

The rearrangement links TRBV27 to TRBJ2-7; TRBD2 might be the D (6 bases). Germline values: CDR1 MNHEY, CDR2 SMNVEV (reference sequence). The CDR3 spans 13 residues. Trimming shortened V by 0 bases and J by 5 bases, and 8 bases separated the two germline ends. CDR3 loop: CASSLSAGNEQYF. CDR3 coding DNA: TGTGCCAGCAGTTTATCAGCGGGTAACGAGCAGTACTTC.

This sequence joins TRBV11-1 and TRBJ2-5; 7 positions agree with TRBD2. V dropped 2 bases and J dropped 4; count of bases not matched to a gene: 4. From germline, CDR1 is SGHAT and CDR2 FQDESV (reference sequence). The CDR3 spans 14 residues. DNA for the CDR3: TGTGCCAGCAGCTTAATAGGCGGGGGAGAGACCCAGTACTTC. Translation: CASSLIGGGETQYF.

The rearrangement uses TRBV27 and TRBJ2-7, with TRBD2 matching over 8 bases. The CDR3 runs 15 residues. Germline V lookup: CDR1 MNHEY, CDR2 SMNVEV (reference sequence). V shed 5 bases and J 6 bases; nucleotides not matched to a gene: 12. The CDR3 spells CASSLSPGLVFEQYF. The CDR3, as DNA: TGTGCCAGCAGTCTCTCCCCGGGACTAGTTTTCGAGCAGTACTTC.